The rows below give T cell receptor beta chains drawn from one sample of a study of blood T cell repertoires in COVID-19. Assay: immunoSEQ multiplex PCR; the TCRdb copy retains only in-frame clones and omits some. The profile shows more than 100,000 clones, around 90% of them singletons. The material sequenced was peripheral blood. The receptors originated from a woman aged 60-70 years with acute or convalescent COVID-19. Both conserved end residues are part of each CDR3. Each record gives: J gene, clone size, D gene, V gene, CDR3 DNA, CDR3 protein. The D gene is left open where the match is weak. Clone size is stated in some rows and not others, as once, few, many or a class when expanded.

TRBJ2-3 | . | . | TRBV29-1 | TGCAGCGTTGAAGACCCAAGGACTACCACAGATACGCAGTATTTT | CSVEDPRTTTDTQYF
TRBJ1-5 | once | TRBD1 | TRBV19 | TGTGCCAGTAGTTGGGAACAGGGGGATCAGCCCCAGCATTTT | CASSWEQGDQPQHF
TRBJ2-2 | . | . | TRBV18 | TGTGCCAGCTCCCCCCTCCGGGAGCTGTTTTTT | CASSPLRELFF
TRBJ2-3 | . | TRBD2 | TRBV11-3 | TGTGCCAGCAGCCTAATAGCGGGAGGCACAGATACGCAGTATTTT | CASSLIAGGTDTQYF
TRBJ1-1 | . | . | TRBV18 | TGTGCCAGCTCACCACAGACAGGCCGGCTGGTGGGGACTGAAGCTTTCTTT | CASSPQTGRLVGTEAFF
TRBJ1-6 | . | TRBD1 | TRBV18 | TGTGCCAGCTCACTCGGACAGGGGGCTTCACCCCTCCACTTT | CASSLGQGASPLHF
TRBJ2-7 | . | TRBD1 | TRBV6-1 | TGTGCCAGCAGTGAGGTGGGACAGGCCTACGAGCAGTACTTC | CASSEVGQAYEQYF
TRBJ1-3 | . | . | TRBV29-1 | TGCAGCGTCAAGACGGGGGTCTCTGGAAACACCATATATTTT | CSVKTGVSGNTIYF
TRBJ2-5 | . | . | TRBV7-6 | TGTGCCAGCAGCTTAGCCCGGGAGACCCAGTACTTC | CASSLARETQYF
TRBJ2-3 | . | TRBD2 | TRBV5-1 | TGCGCCAGCAGCTTGGACGTAGCGGGGAACACAGATACGCAGTATTTT | CASSLDVAGNTDTQYF
TRBJ2-7 | . | . | TRBV11-2 | TGTGCCAGCAACAGGGACCGAGCCTACGAGCAGTACTTC | CASNRDRAYEQYF
TRBJ1-1 | few | . | TRBV15 | TGTGCCACCAGCAGACCGCCATTACAGGGCGGGAACACTGAAGCTTTCTTT | CATSRPPLQGGNTEAFF
TRBJ1-1 | once | . | TRBV27 | TGTGCCAGCGGGTTAACAGGGAACACTGAAGCTTTCTTT | CASGLTGNTEAFF
TRBJ1-3 | . | TRBD1 | TRBV19 | TGTGCCAGTAGCACAGGGGTGGCTGGAAACACCATATATTTT | CASSTGVAGNTIYF
TRBJ2-4 | . | . | TRBV5-6 | TGTGCCAGCAGCGACCGGGACATTCAGTACTTC | CASSDRDIQYF
TRBJ1-1 | . | . | TRBV6-5 | TGTGCCAGCAGTTCCGGGCCCTCAGAGGGTTTCTTT | CASSSGPSEGFF
TRBJ1-2 | . | . | TRBV6-5 | TGTGCCAGCAGTCAGATTAACTATGGCTACACCTTC | CASSQINYGYTF
TRBJ2-1 | . | . | TRBV5-1 | TGCGCCAGCAGCGATCTAGCAGACAATGAGCAGTTCTTC | CASSDLADNEQFF
TRBJ1-2 | . | . | TRBV18 | TGTGCCAGCTCACCAGAAACAACCCGAGGCTACACCTTC | CASSPETTRGYTF
TRBJ2-3 | once | . | TRBV4-2 | TGTGCCAGCAGCCCAGACGGAGTTAGCACAGATACGCAGTATTTT | CASSPDGVSTDTQYF
TRBJ2-3 | . | TRBD1 | TRBV4-1 | TGCGCCAGCAGCCCTTCCGGGACAGGGGGCGTAAGAGGAGATACGCAGTATTTT | CASSPSGTGGVRGDTQYF
TRBJ2-3 | . | TRBD2 | TRBV3-1/TRBV3-2 | TGTGCCAGCAGCCAAGGTGGACTAGCCTACACGGGTACGCAGTATTTT | CASSQGGLAYTGTQYF
TRBJ1-1 | . | . | TRBV6-4 | TGTGCCAGCAGTGCCTCGGGAGGTAACACTGAAGCTTTCTTT | CASSASGGNTEAFF
TRBJ1-1 | few | . | TRBV28 | TGTGCCAGCAGTCTTAGTATGGGGCTCACTGAAGCTTTCTTT | CASSLSMGLTEAFF
TRBJ2-5 | few | TRBD1 | TRBV18 | TGTGCCAGCTCACCACGACAGGGATGGAGGGAGACCCAGTACTTC | CASSPRQGWRETQYF
TRBJ1-3 | once | . | TRBV5-5 | TGTGCCAGCAGCTTGGGGTCTACTCCCTCTGGAAACACCATATATTTT | CASSLGSTPSGNTIYF
TRBJ1-5 | . | . | TRBV18 | TGTGCCAGCTCACCAGGGGGGGTGGGCAATCAGCCCCAGCATTTT | CASSPGGVGNQPQHF
TRBJ2-2 | . | . | TRBV6-5 | TGTGCCAGCTCGGCGAACTATCCTCCCGGGGAGCTGTTTTTT | CASSANYPPGELFF
TRBJ1-5 | . | . | TRBV7-9 | TGTGCCAGCAGCTTAGGGACGGGGAATCAGCCCCAGCATTTT | CASSLGTGNQPQHF
TRBJ2-7 | once | . | TRBV20-1 | TGCAGTGCTAGCGGCGGCTACGAGCAGTACTTC | CSASGGYEQYF
TRBJ1-1 | . | . | TRBV2 | TGTGCCAGCAGTGAACTTAGTCGAGCTTTCTTT | CASSELSRAFF
TRBJ1-4 | once | . | TRBV7-9 | TGTGCCAGCAGCTTAGGAAGAGTCAATGAAAAACTGTTTTTT | CASSLGRVNEKLFF
TRBJ2-3 | . | TRBD2 | TRBV5-1 | TGCGCCAGCAGCAAGGGACTAGCGGGATTGACAGATACGCAGTATTTT | CASSKGLAGLTDTQYF
TRBJ2-5 | . | . | TRBV6-2/TRBV6-3 | TGTGCCAGCAGTTACCTCCGGTACCAAGAGACCCAGTACTTC | CASSYLRYQETQYF
TRBJ1-5 | . | TRBD1 | TRBV9 | TGTGCCAGCAGCTCGACAGGGGCTTACGGTCAGCCCCAGCATTTT | CASSSTGAYGQPQHF
TRBJ2-2 | . | . | TRBV18 | TGTGCCAGCTCACCGAGGTCAGCGAACACCGGGGAGCTGTTTTTT | CASSPRSANTGELFF
TRBJ2-1 | . | TRBD2 | TRBV7-9 | TGTGCCAGCAGCTTGGGACTAGCGGCCTACAATGAGCAGTTCTTC | CASSLGLAAYNEQFF
TRBJ2-2 | . | TRBD2 | TRBV30 | TGTGCCTGGACGGGGGGGCTAGCGGGAGTTGGGACCGGGGAGCTGTTTTTT | CAWTGGLAGVGTGELFF
TRBJ2-7 | once | . | TRBV14 | TGTGCCAGCAGCCAAGGGACTTACAGCCCCTCCTACGAGCAGTACTTC | CASSQGTYSPSYEQYF
TRBJ1-1 | . | . | TRBV16 | TGTGCCAGCAGCCTGCAAGGGACAATCAACACTGAAGCTTTCTTT | CASSLQGTINTEAFF
TRBJ1-2 | . | . | TRBV18 | TGTGCCAGCTCACCAGATCCGTCCCGGGTGGGCTATGGCTACACCTTC | CASSPDPSRVGYGYTF
TRBJ1-5 | . | . | TRBV7-9 | TGTGCCAGCAGTATACAGGGTAGCAATCAGCCCCAGCATTTT | CASSIQGSNQPQHF
TRBJ2-1 | . | TRBD1 | TRBV10-2 | TGCGCCAGCAGGAGAACCGGGACAGGGGGCTCCAATGAGCAGTTCTTC | CASRRTGTGGSNEQFF
TRBJ1-2 | few | . | TRBV7-9 | TGTGCCAGCAGCTTTTCCCAAGACAATGGCTACACCTTC | CASSFSQDNGYTF
TRBJ1-2 | . | . | TRBV21-1 | TGTGCCAGCAGCGCGCCCAGGGATGGCTACACCTTC | CASSAPRDGYTF
TRBJ1-2 | few | . | TRBV19 | TGTGCCAGTGCTCTCGACTGGACAGATTATGGCTACACCTTC | CASALDWTDYGYTF
TRBJ2-3 | . | . | TRBV29-1 | TGCAGCGTCAAGGACAGACTCACAGATACGCAGTATTTT | CSVKDRLTDTQYF
TRBJ1-6 | . | . | TRBV5-1 | TGCGCCAGCAGCTTGAGCGGGGGAACTTCACCCCTCCACTTT | CASSLSGGTSPLHF
TRBJ2-1 | once | . | TRBV6-1 | TGTGCCAGCAGTGAGGGGCTTCTACAGTCCTACAATGAGCAGTTCTTC | CASSEGLLQSYNEQFF
TRBJ2-1 | . | TRBD1 | TRBV6-1 | TGTGCCAGCAGTGAAGTGTGGTCAGGGGGCAGGGATGAGCAGTTCTTC | CASSEVWSGGRDEQFF
TRBJ1-4 | . | . | TRBV7-9 | TGTGCCAGCAGCCGAGATGCAACTAATGAAAAACTGTTTTTT | CASSRDATNEKLFF
TRBJ2-5 | . | . | TRBV5-1 | TGCGCCAGCAGCTTGGTGGGGGGGCGGGAAGAGACCCAGTACTTC | CASSLVGGREETQYF
TRBJ2-1 | . | TRBD2 | TRBV9 | TGTGCCAGCAGCCCGAGCCCTTCGACTAGCGGGGGATACAATGAGCAGTTCTTC | CASSPSPSTSGGYNEQFF
TRBJ2-5 | once | . | TRBV5-1 | TGCGCCAGCAGCCTCGACTTTAAAGAGACCCAGTACTTC | CASSLDFKETQYF